This record covers a single TCR beta chain. These data originate in a study of blood T cell repertoires in COVID-19. Study-wide context: The origin of the acute and convalescent COVID-19 samples was the United States, Italy and Spain.

Germline assignment: CDR1 SEHNR and CDR2 FQNEAQ (reference sequence). V shed 4 bases and J 7 bases; nucleotides not matched to a gene: 3. The CDR3 runs 14 residues. Per the original methods: For nucleated cells, counts were estimated from reference gene primer amplification. Sequencing was performed with immunoSEQ multiplex PCR; in TCRdb, only in-frame clones are kept and a portion is missing. The DNA gave D and trimming, while V, J and clone size come from that table. The sample includes about 200,000 clones, 86% seen only once; the top ten take roughly 2.2%. The sequence was collected from a woman in her forties or fifties with acute or convalescent COVID-19. The sample taken for sequencing was peripheral blood. The chain carries TRBV7-9 and TRBJ2-1, with 11 nucleotides matching TRBD2. CDR3 region: CASSSPSGGNEQFF. DNA of the CDR3: TGTGCCAGCAGCTCCCCTAGCGGGGGGAATGAGCAGTTCTTC.